The 23 T cell receptor beta chains below were found in one sample sequenced in a study of beta chain features in type 1 diabetes. Notes on the study in general: A moderate, significant TCRB CDR3 shortening appeared in type 1 diabetes across four CD4+ subsets.

The investigators reverse transcribed all of the isolated RNA, so they sequenced expressed TCRB transcripts. Sequenced by immunoSEQ multiplex PCR; TCRdb stores in-frame clones only, minus some. The sample carries about 260,000 clones, roughly 20% recorded once. The antigens for these receptors are not known. Sequencing was carried out using naive CD4+ T cells from blood. The receptors stem from a woman aged 35 to 49 with type 1 diabetes.

The chain carries TRBV7-2 and TRBJ2-1; D is perhaps TRBD2 (5 bases). The ends were cut back, 5 bases at V and 6 bases at J, with 17 bases in the middle. Looked up from germline, CDR1 is SGHTA and CDR2 is FQGNSA. The CDR3 covers 15 residues. The CDR3 is CASSLRDPPFNEQFF. CDR3 bases: TGTGCCAGCAGCCTACGGGATCCCCCTTTCAATGAGCAGTTCTTC.

The chain recombines TRBV9 with TRBJ2-3, with a tentative D call TRBD2 (5 bases). The CDR3 has 15 residues. Trimming cost V 4 bases and J 1 base, with 13 bases left between them. Germline V gene lookup returns CDR1 SGDLS and CDR2 YYNGEE. The CDR3: CASSPDYVRTDTQYF. For the CDR3, the DNA is TGTGCCAGCAGCCCAGACTACGTGCGCACAGATACGCAGTATTTT.

The V and J genes are TRBV7-9 and TRBJ2-7; TRBD1 matches 9 bases. The trim removed 6 bases at V and 6 bases at J, leaving 9 bases unmatched. The germline gives CDR1 SEHNR, CDR2 FQNEAQ (reference sequence). This CDR3 comprises 14 residues. The CDR3 is CASSLTGTGREQYF. In DNA, the CDR3 is TGTGCCAGCAGTCTTACCGGGACAGGGCGCGAGCAGTACTTC.

The rearrangement joins TRBV4-1 to TRBJ2-7; TRBD1 might be the D (5 bases). This CDR3 contains 15 residues. The germline CDR1 and CDR2 sequences are MGHRA and YSYEKL. Trimming took 3 bases from V and 2 from J, leaving 14 bases between them. DNA for the CDR3: TGCGCCAGCAGCCAGACAGTAATTATCACCTACGAGCAGTACTTC. It codes for CASSQTVIITYEQYF.

A single count supports this clone. The genes are TRBV5-6 and TRBJ1-2, with D possibly TRBD1 on 6 matching bases. Trimming removed 8 bases at V and 2 bases at J, with 7 bases between. Germline CDR1 and CDR2: SGHDT and YYEEEE. This CDR3 comprises 11 residues. The CDR3 loop is CASGQNYGYTF. Here the CDR3 DNA reads TGTGCCAGTGGACAGAACTATGGCTACACCTTC.

The table lists this clone with a few counts. The chain carries TRBV30 and TRBJ1-4, with unresolved D. V was pared by 2 bases and J by 4 bases, with 8 bases between. Germline loops: CDR1 GTSNPN, CDR2 SVGIG (reference sequence). The CDR3 has 13 residues. The CDR3 protein is CAWSLGSNEKLFF. Here the CDR3 DNA reads TGTGCCTGGAGTCTAGGCAGTAATGAAAAACTGTTTTTT. Supplemented by reference TRBV30 and TRBJ1-4, the full variable domain reads SQTIHQWPATLVQPVGSPLSLECTVEGTSNPNLYWYRQAAGRGLQLLFYSVGIGQISSEVPQNLSASRPQDRQFILSSKKLLLSDSGFYLCAWSLGSNEKLFFGSGTQLSVL.

V gene TRBV4-2 combines with J gene TRBJ1-5; D is uncertain. Germline V CDR1 and CDR2: LGHNA, YNFKEQ. The CDR3 contains 15 residues. V lost 1 base, J lost 5 bases, and 12 bases lay in between. CDR3 region: CASSQGIERDQPQHF. For the CDR3, the DNA is TGTGCCAGCAGCCAAGGAATAGAGAGGGATCAGCCCCAGCATTTT.

This clone was seen more than once but under ten times. The chain carries TRBV5-4 and TRBJ2-6, with 8 bases that match TRBD2. The CDR3 runs to 15 residues. Germline loops: CDR1 SGHNT, CDR2 YYREEE (reference sequence). The J segment lost 2 bases and the V segment lost 4 bases, leaving 2 bases of the junction unmatched. The CDR3 DNA is TGTGCCAGCAGCCCCGGGGGGGCTGGGGCCAACGTCCTGACTTTC. Its translation: CASSPGGAGANVLTF. The complete variable domain, with remaining parts taken from reference TRBV5-4 and TRBJ2-6, reads ETGVTQSPTHLIKTRGQQVTLRCSSQSGHNTVSWYQQALGQGPQFIFQYYREEENGRGNFPPRFSGLQFPNYSSELNVNALELDDSALYLCASSPGGAGANVLTFGAGSRLTVL.

In this sample, this clone turned up a few times. V and J are TRBV15 and TRBJ2-3; TRBD2 might be the D (5 bases). The CDR3 consists of 16 residues. V lost 0 bases to trimming and J lost 6 bases, with 16 bases between them. The germline gives CDR1 LNHNV, CDR2 YYDKDF (reference sequence). CDR3 region: CATSRDGVAGGDTQYF. The CDR3 DNA reads TGTGCCACCAGCAGAGATGGAGTGGCGGGTGGGGATACGCAGTATTTT.

The V and J genes are TRBV18 and TRBJ2-2; a weak D match, TRBD1 (6 bases). V lost 1 base, J lost 1 base, and 13 bases lay in between. Germline lookup yields CDR1 KGHSH and CDR2 LQKENI. This CDR3 is 17 amino acids long. The chain's CDR3 is CASSPRTVTGNTGELFF. DNA for the CDR3: TGTGCCAGCTCACCACGAACCGTGACAGGGAACACCGGGGAGCTGTTTTTT. Full variable domain (remainder filled in from reference TRBV18 and TRBJ2-2): NAGVMQNPRHLVRRRGQEARLRCSPMKGHSHVYWYRQLPEEGLKFMVYLQKENIIDESGMPKERFSAEFPKEGPSILRIQQVVRGDSAAYFCASSPRTVTGNTGELFFGEGSRLTVL.

This clone appeared a few times. The genes are TRBV28 and TRBJ1-2; D remains ambiguous. Germline lookup yields CDR1 MDHEN and CDR2 SYDVKM. The CDR3 loop spans 12 amino acids. V lost 3 bases to trimming and J lost 2 bases, with 4 bases between them. CDR3 protein: CASSFRNYGYTF. Written as DNA, the CDR3 is TGTGCCAGCAGTTTTCGGAACTATGGCTACACCTTC.

This chain links TRBV9 with TRBJ1-6, with D perhaps TRBD1 (6 bases). V gave up 3 bases and J gave up 6 bases, with 13 bases separating them. Looked up from germline, CDR1 is SGDLS and CDR2 is YYNGEE. The CDR3 covers 15 residues. CDR3 protein: CASSDPTGRNSPLHF. In DNA, the CDR3 is TGTGCCAGCAGCGATCCAACAGGGCGTAATTCACCCCTCCACTTT.

The chain carries TRBV5-4 and TRBJ2-2; a weak D match, TRBD2 (6 bases). This CDR3 comprises 12 residues. CDR1 SGHNT and CDR2 YYREEE come from the germline V gene (reference sequence). V lost 7 bases and J lost 7, with 11 bases in between. The CDR3 DNA reads as TGTGCCAGCCTTACAGCGGGCGGGGAGCTGTTTTTT. As protein: CASLTAGGELFF.

This clone was recorded a few times. CDR3 nucleotide sequence: TGTGCCAGCAGCCCGACTAGCGGCCAAGAGACCCAGTACTTC. Protein sequence: CASSPTSGQETQYF. The chain recombines TRBV7-3 with TRBJ2-5; TRBD2 aligns across 9 bases. CDR3 length: 14 residues. The V and J ends lost 5 bases and 1 base, in that order; junction bases with no gene match: 2. Germline CDR1 SGHTA, CDR2 FQGTGA.

The rearrangement uses TRBV11-2 and TRBJ2-5; tentative D call: TRBD2 (6 bases). Germline assignment: CDR1 SGHAT and CDR2 FQNNGV. Trimming took off 5 bases at V and 5 bases at J, with 15 bases between the two ends. The CDR3 has 14 amino acids. Written as DNA, the CDR3 is TGTGCCAGCAGCACCGTAGGAGGGTGGGAGACCCAGTACTTC. It specifies CASSTVGGWETQYF.

The gene calls are TRBV4-2 and TRBJ1-2; D unclear. Germline assignment: CDR1 LGHNA and CDR2 YNFKEQ. The CDR3 is made up of 17 amino acids. V lost 0 bases and J lost 8, with 22 bases in between. The CDR3 protein is CASSQESRPLDPRGYTF. The CDR3 bases are TGTGCCAGCAGCCAAGAAAGTCGTCCCCTAGACCCTAGAGGCTACACCTTC.

The V call is TRBV7-2, the J call TRBJ1-1; maybe TRBD1 (6 bases). The CDR3 is made up of 13 amino acids. Per germline, CDR1 SGHTA and CDR2 FQGNSA. Trimming took off 11 bases at V and 1 base at J, with 14 bases between the two ends. The CDR3 nucleotides read TGTGCCCAGTCGAGGACAGCGAACACTGAAGCTTTCTTT. Translating it yields CAQSRTANTEAFF.

This clone turned up a few times. The sample has other DNA sequences that encode this CDR3 too. The chain links TRBV28 to TRBJ1-4; no definite D call. Trimming removed 5 bases from V and 0 bases from J, with 4 bases in between. The CDR3 loop spans 13 amino acids. The germline V gene has CDR1 MDHEN and CDR2 SYDVKM. The CDR3 DNA follows: TGTGCCAGCAGTCCGTCAACTAATGAAAAACTGTTTTTT. Its translation: CASSPSTNEKLFF.

The sample holds a few counts of this clone. CDR3 sequence reads: CAISESMGALGQPQHF. The CDR3 nucleotides read TGTGCCATCAGTGAGTCGATGGGGGCCTTAGGGCAGCCCCAGCATTTT. This chain uses TRBV10-3 with TRBJ1-5, with D tentatively TRBD1 (6 bases). This CDR3 comprises 16 residues. Germline V CDR1 and CDR2: ENHRY, SYGVKD. V lost 0 bases, J lost 7 bases, and 16 bases lay in between.

The J gene is TRBJ2-3, the V gene TRBV7-9, with a possible D match to TRBD1 (6 bases). V gave up 5 bases and J gave up 5 bases, with 14 bases separating them. Germline CDR1 and CDR2: SEHNR and FQNEAQ (reference sequence). The CDR3 consists of 14 residues. The CDR3 nucleotides read TGTGCCAGCAGCCCAGGGGTGGGTAAAGATACGCAGTATTTT. It yields the protein CASSPGVGKDTQYF.

The gene calls are TRBV27 and TRBJ1-5; D perhaps matches TRBD1 (5 bases). CDR3 length: 16 residues. V gave up 2 bases and J gave up 7 bases, with 18 bases separating them. The germline V gene has CDR1 MNHEY and CDR2 SMNVEV (reference sequence). The CDR3 region is CASSLVGSRAGQPQHF. CDR3 nucleotides: TGTGCCAGCAGTTTAGTGGGGTCCAGGGCCGGGCAGCCCCAGCATTTT.

This clone was seen only a few times. This sequence joins TRBV7-9 and TRBJ2-7, with 8 bases that match TRBD1. Germline-derived CDR1 and CDR2 are SEHNR and FQNEAQ (reference sequence). Trimming took 4 bases from V and 5 from J; bases not matched to a gene: 7. The CDR3 length is 14 residues. CDR3 coding DNA: TGTGCCAGCAGCTCCTGGACAGGGAAAGACGAGCAGTACTTC. It translates to CASSSWTGKDEQYF.

This clone was observed a handful of times. This chain links TRBV5-4 with TRBJ1-1; D uncertain. Trimming took 2 bases from V and 3 from J, leaving 11 bases between them. Germline CDR1 reads SGHNT; CDR2 reads YYREEE (reference sequence). The CDR3 runs 14 residues. CDR3 residues: CASSFPLRDTEAFF. Here the CDR3 DNA reads TGTGCCAGCAGCTTTCCGCTGCGGGACACTGAAGCTTTCTTT. Full variable domain (missing parts from reference TRBV5-4 and TRBJ1-1): ETGVTQSPTHLIKTRGQQVTLRCSSQSGHNTVSWYQQALGQGPQFIFQYYREEENGRGNFPPRFSGLQFPNYSSELNVNALELDDSALYLCASSFPLRDTEAFFGQGTRLTVV.